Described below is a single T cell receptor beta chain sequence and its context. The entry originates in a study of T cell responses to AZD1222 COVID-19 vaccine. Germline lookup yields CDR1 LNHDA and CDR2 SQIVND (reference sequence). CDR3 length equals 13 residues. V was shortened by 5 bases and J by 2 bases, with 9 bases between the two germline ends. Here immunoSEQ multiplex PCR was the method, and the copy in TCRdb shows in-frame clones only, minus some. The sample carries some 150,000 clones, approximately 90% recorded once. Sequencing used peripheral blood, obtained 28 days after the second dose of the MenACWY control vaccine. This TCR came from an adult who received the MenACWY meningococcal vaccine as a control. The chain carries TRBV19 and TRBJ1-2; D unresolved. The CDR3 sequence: CASSPPTNYGYTF. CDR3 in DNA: TGTGCCAGTAGTCCACCCACAAACTATGGCTACACCTTC.